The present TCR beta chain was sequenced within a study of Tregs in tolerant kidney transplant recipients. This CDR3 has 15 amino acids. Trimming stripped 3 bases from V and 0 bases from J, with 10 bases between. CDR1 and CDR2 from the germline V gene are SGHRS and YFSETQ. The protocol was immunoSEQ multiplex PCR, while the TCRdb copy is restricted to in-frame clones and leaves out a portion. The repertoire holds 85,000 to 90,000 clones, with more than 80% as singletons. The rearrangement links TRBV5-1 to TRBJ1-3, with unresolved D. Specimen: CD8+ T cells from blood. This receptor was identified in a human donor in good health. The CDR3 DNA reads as TGCGCCAGCAGCTCGGGCCCAAGCTCTGGAAACACCATATATTTT. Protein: CASSSGPSSGNTIYF.